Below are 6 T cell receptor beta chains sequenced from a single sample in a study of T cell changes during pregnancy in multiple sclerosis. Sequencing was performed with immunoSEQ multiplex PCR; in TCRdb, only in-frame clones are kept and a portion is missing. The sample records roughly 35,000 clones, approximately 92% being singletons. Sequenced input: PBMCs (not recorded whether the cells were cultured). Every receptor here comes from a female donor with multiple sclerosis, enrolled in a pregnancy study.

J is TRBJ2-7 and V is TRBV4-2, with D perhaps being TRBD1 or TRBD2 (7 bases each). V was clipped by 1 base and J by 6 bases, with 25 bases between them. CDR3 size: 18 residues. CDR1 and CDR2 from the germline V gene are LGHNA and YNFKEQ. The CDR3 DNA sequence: TGTGCCAGCAGCCAAGTCAGGGGGGGGACAGACCCGGCAGGCGAGCAGTACTTC. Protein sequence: CASSQVRGGTDPAGEQYF.

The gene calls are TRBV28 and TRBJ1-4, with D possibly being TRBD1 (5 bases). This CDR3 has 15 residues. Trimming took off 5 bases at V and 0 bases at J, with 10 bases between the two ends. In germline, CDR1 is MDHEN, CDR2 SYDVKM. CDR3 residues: CASSPRGATNEKLFF. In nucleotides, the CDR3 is TGTGCCAGCAGTCCACGGGGGGCAACTAATGAAAAACTGTTTTTT. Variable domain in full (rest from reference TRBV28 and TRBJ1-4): DVKVTQSSRYLVKRTGEKVFLECVQDMDHENMFWYRQDPGLGLRLIYFSYDVKMKEKGDIPEGYSVSREKKERFSLILESASTNQTSMYLCASSPRGATNEKLFFGSGTQLSVL.

CDR3 sequence (DNA): TGTGCCAGCACTATTCAGACAGGGGTTCCCTACGAGCAGTACTTC. Its protein is CASTIQTGVPYEQYF. This sequence joins TRBV6-1 and TRBJ2-7, with TRBD1 identical over 8 bases. This CDR3 contains 15 residues. With 7 bases clipped from V and 2 bases from J, the junction kept 10 bases outside the gene matches. The germline CDR1 and CDR2 sequences are MNHNS and SASEGT.

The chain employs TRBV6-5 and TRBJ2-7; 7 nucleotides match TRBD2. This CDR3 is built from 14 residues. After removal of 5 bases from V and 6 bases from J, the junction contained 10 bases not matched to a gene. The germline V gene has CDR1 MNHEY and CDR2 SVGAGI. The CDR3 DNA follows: TGTGCCAGCAGTCCTTTGGCGGGAGCCGGCGAGCAGTACTTC. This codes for CASSPLAGAGEQYF.

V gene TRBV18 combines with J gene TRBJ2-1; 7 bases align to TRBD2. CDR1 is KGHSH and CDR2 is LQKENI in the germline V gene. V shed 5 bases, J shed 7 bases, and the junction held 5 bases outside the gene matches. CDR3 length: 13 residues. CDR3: CASSYGLGNEQFF. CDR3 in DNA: TGTGCCAGCTCATACGGACTAGGGAATGAGCAGTTCTTC.

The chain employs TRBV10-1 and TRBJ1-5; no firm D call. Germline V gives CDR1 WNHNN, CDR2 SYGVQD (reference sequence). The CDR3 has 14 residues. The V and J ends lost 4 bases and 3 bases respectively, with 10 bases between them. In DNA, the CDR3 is TGCGCCAGCAGTGGTTCTGGGATCAATCAGCCCCAGCATTTT. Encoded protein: CASSGSGINQPQHF.